This entry concerns a single T cell receptor (beta chain). What it binds is unknown. Germline V gene lookup returns CDR1 SGDLS and CDR2 YYNGEE. This CDR3 spans 14 amino acids. V shed 3 bases and J shed 0 bases, with 10 bases lying between them. These data come from a study of shared clonotypes between healthy human individuals. The method was immunoSEQ multiplex PCR; TCRdb's version includes in-frame clones alone and lacks a portion of them. The profile shows roughly 2,000,000 clones, roughly 93% of them singletons. CD45RO negativity and positive selection for CCR7 defined naive CD8 cells, a population that excluded terminally differentiated effector memory CD45RA+ cells. Study-wide results and caveats: Clonotype sharing among donors was thought likely to change with sequencing depth.

The chain couples TRBV9 to TRBJ2-7; tentatively, D is TRBD2 (5 bases). Sequences were obtained from naive CD8+ T cells from PBMCs. The sequence was obtained from a man aged 18 to 30 in good health. Some clones in this sample may be carry-over from other donors' samples. This CDR3 reads CASSAGINSYEQYF. CDR3 bases: TGTGCCAGCAGCGCCGGGATAAACTCCTACGAGCAGTACTTC.